Each of the 27 T cell receptor beta chains below was sequenced from the same sample in a study of blood T cells in healthy people across ages. A second 7 to 11 cycle PCR used barcoded and J-beta primers. TCRdb analysed the 5' RACE reads with MiXCR anew, one entry per CDR3 protein. The repertoire holds some 1.7 million distinct CDR3 sequences, with over 25% as singletons. The sequencing input was blood. Source of these receptors: a woman aged 25-40 years in good health.

This clonotype appeared a few times. The V gene is TRBV6-6, the J gene TRBJ2-4; 10 nucleotides match TRBD1. The end of the DNA fits TRBJ2-7 better, so the J call may be wrong. The CDR3 length is 16 residues. CDR1 is MNHNY and CDR2 is SVGAGI in the germline V gene (reference sequence). Here the CDR3 reads CASSYPRRTGGYEQYF. The CDR3 DNA reads TGTGCCAGCAGTTACCCCCGGAGGACAGGGGGGTACGAGCAGTACTTC.

In its sample, this clonotype was seen many times. V gene TRBV4-3 combines with J gene TRBJ1-2; no firm D call. Germline assignment: CDR1 LGHNA and CDR2 YSLEER. V lost 1 base and J lost 9, with 18 bases in between. The CDR3 is 15 residues long. CDR3 sequence reads: CASSQVFGTGSSYTF. CDR3 coding DNA: TGCGCCAGCAGCCAAGTTTTCGGCACTGGCTCTAGCTACACCTTC.

J is TRBJ2-3 and V is TRBV20-1, with a possible D match to TRBD2 (6 bases). Germline V gene data show CDR1 as DFQATT and CDR2 as SNEGSKA (reference sequence). The CDR3 loop spans 14 amino acids. V was cut by 5 bases and J by 1 base, with 13 bases left in between. CDR3: CSAFSGLGTDTQYF. In nucleotides, the CDR3 is TGCAGTGCTTTTAGCGGCCTTGGCACAGATACGCAGTATTTT.

The chain uses TRBV11-2 and TRBJ2-3; D unclear. This CDR3 comprises 13 residues. The V gene lost 5 bases and the J gene lost 0 bases, with 6 bases spanning the gap. Germline CDR1 reads SGHAT; CDR2 reads FQNNGV. CDR3 in DNA: TGTGCCAGCAGCACACTTAGCACAGATACGCAGTATTTT. Protein product: CASSTLSTDTQYF.

Comments on this clonotype: A read error may produce the germline difference seen at one junction end. CDR3 sequence reads: CSARPRLKGVMGKRFF. DNA of the CDR3: TGCAGTGCTAGACCTAGACTGAAAGGTGTAATGGGAAAACGGTTTTTT. The genes are TRBV20-1 and TRBJ1-4; D remains ambiguous. Per the germline V gene, CDR1 is DFQATT and CDR2 is SNEGSKA (reference sequence). The CDR3 has 16 amino acids.

Only a few counts were recorded for this clonotype. This chain's CDR3 is CSARDLQGASNGYTF. CDR3 DNA sequence: TGCAGTGCTAGAGATCTTCAGGGGGCCAGTAATGGCTACACCTTC. This chain joins TRBV20-1 and TRBJ1-2, with 8 nucleotides matching TRBD1. The J segment lost 6 bases and the V segment lost 0 bases, leaving 9 bases of the junction unmatched. Germline CDR1 and CDR2: DFQATT and SNEGSKA (reference sequence). This CDR3 comprises 15 residues.

The J gene is TRBJ2-5, the V gene TRBV20-1, with D perhaps TRBD1 or TRBD2 (5 bases each). CDR1 and CDR2 from the germline V gene are DFQATT and SNEGSKA (reference sequence). This CDR3 is 15 amino acids long. V dropped 3 bases and J dropped 5 bases, with 19 bases sitting between them. The CDR3 reads CSASRGRGWRETQYF. DNA of the CDR3: TGCAGTGCTAGTCGGGGCCGAGGGTGGCGGGAGACCCAGTACTTC.

The rearrangement uses TRBV5-1 and TRBJ2-7, with 8 bases matching TRBD2. Looked up from germline, CDR1 is SGHRS and CDR2 is YFSETQ. The V gene end was trimmed by 6 bases and the J gene end by 3 bases; junction bases not matched to a gene: 5. This CDR3 region has 13 residues. CDR3 protein: CASNGGLVYEQYF. DNA for the CDR3: TGCGCCAGCAACGGGGGACTAGTCTACGAGCAGTACTTC.

The J gene is TRBJ1-2, the V gene TRBV28; no firm D call. The V gene lost 6 bases and the J gene lost 6 bases, with 14 bases spanning the gap. This CDR3 region has 13 residues. Per the germline V gene, CDR1 is MDHEN and CDR2 is SYDVKM. The CDR3 region has the DNA TGTGCCAGCAGGGTCGGGGATTGGGATGGCTACACCTTC. This codes for CASRVGDWDGYTF.

The genes are TRBV18 and TRBJ2-4; weak D call: TRBD1 (7 bases). The germline CDR1 and CDR2 sequences are KGHSH and LQKENI. The germline V and J ends were trimmed by 2 bases and 2 bases, with 13 bases remaining between them. There are 16 residues in the CDR3. The DNA for the CDR3 is TGTGCCAGCTCACCATCAGGGGGGCCTACCAAAAACATTCAGTACTTC. Its protein product is CASSPSGGPTKNIQYF.

This chain links TRBV7-9 with TRBJ2-7; a possible D gene is TRBD2 (5 bases). The DNA end lines up better with TRBJ2-5; the J call may be wrong. Germline V gene lookup returns CDR1 SEHNR and CDR2 FQNEAQ (reference sequence). There are 13 residues in the CDR3. CDR3 in DNA: TGTGCCAGCAGCCCATTTCCGGGGGAGACCCAGTACTTC. It encodes CASSPFPGETQYF.

This clonotype has only a few counts. The rearrangement joins TRBV20-1 to TRBJ2-7; a possible D gene is TRBD1 (6 bases). The CDR3 is made up of 12 amino acids. Per germline, CDR1 DFQATT and CDR2 SNEGSKA (reference sequence). V dropped 0 bases and J dropped 7 bases, with 10 bases sitting between them. CDR3: CSAREGAVEQYF. In DNA, the CDR3 is TGCAGTGCTAGAGAGGGGGCGGTAGAGCAGTACTTC.

The chain is built from TRBV7-3 and TRBJ1-1; the D gene is possibly TRBD1 (5 bases). Trimming left V 4 bases short and J 0 bases short, with 12 bases between. Germline V gene lookup returns CDR1 SGHTA and CDR2 FQGTGA. The CDR3 has 15 amino acids. The CDR3 protein is CASSSLGVMNTEAFF. CDR3 DNA: TGTGCCAGCAGCTCCCTAGGGGTTATGAACACTGAAGCTTTCTTT.

To note about this clonotype: The junction shows a germline mismatch at one end, possibly a read error. V is TRBV7-8 and J is TRBJ2-1, with D possibly matching TRBD2 (6 bases). Germline CDR1 reads SGHVS; CDR2 reads FQNEAQ. This CDR3 is built from 14 residues. The CDR3 is CASNLERARDEQFF. The CDR3 nucleotides are TGTGCCAGCAACTTAGAGCGGGCCCGGGACGAGCAGTTCTTC.

On this clonotype itself: Because the CDR3 is missing its conserved closing phenylalanine or tryptophan, this is likely a read error. V is TRBV4-1 and J is TRBJ2-7; the match to TRBD1 covers 9 bases. Per the germline V gene, CDR1 is MGHRA and CDR2 is YSYEKL. Trimming at V came to 1 base and at J to 4 bases, leaving 5 bases not matched to a gene. This CDR3 has 15 residues. CDR3 sequence: CASSQGPQGAYEQYC. DNA for the CDR3: TGCGCCAGCAGCCAAGGTCCACAGGGGGCTTACGAGCAGTACTGC.

The chain links TRBV7-2 to TRBJ2-4; 13 nucleotides match TRBD2. CDR1 is SGHTA, CDR2 FQGNSA, per germline. Trimming removed 5 bases from V and 13 bases from J; junction bases left unmatched: 14. CDR3 size: 16 residues. This CDR3 reads CASSLRGLAGRNEQYF. As DNA, the CDR3 is TGTGCCAGCAGCCTGAGGGGACTAGCGGGAAGAAATGAGCAGTACTTC.

This clonotype was counted a few times. The V and J genes are TRBV7-2 and TRBJ1-5; D is unclear. V lost 5 bases to trimming and J lost 2 bases, with 19 bases between them. The CDR3 extends over 17 amino acids. The germline CDR1 and CDR2 sequences are SGHTA and FQGNSA. The CDR3 DNA is TGTGCCAGCAGCCCCAGAGGGCTGCAAAGTGGCAATCAGCCCCAGCATTTT. The encoded protein is CASSPRGLQSGNQPQHF.

V gene TRBV5-1 combines with J gene TRBJ1-1; D not resolved. The V and J ends lost 4 bases and 2 bases respectively, with 12 bases between them. The CDR3 is 14 residues long. Germline CDR1 reads SGHRS; CDR2 reads YFSETQ. The CDR3 loop reads CASSHDRSNTEAFF. The CDR3 coding sequence is TGCGCCAGCAGCCACGACCGGTCCAACACTGAAGCTTTCTTT.

The sample holds a few counts of this clonotype. V gene TRBV6-1 combines with J gene TRBJ2-7; 10 nucleotides match TRBD1. CDR1 MNHNS and CDR2 SASEGT come from the germline V gene. The trim removed 0 bases at V and 5 bases at J, leaving 7 bases unmatched. This CDR3 contains 16 residues. This CDR3 reads CASSEASHGTGDEQYF. DNA for the CDR3: TGTGCCAGCAGTGAAGCCTCCCACGGGACAGGGGACGAGCAGTACTTC.

The rearrangement joins TRBV20-1 to TRBJ1-2; D perhaps matches TRBD1 (5 bases). CDR1 and CDR2 (germline): DFQATT, SNEGSKA (reference sequence). The V end lost 2 bases, the J end lost 6 bases, and 16 bases lay between the germline ends. The length of the CDR3 is 14 residues. The CDR3: CSARRGRGGDGYTF. The CDR3 DNA is TGCAGTGCTAGACGGGGACGAGGCGGGGATGGCTACACCTTC.

In its sample, this clonotype was seen many times. The V gene is TRBV4-1, the J gene TRBJ2-3; tentative D call: TRBD2 (7 bases). Germline CDR1 is MGHRA and CDR2 is YSYEKL. Trimming removed 8 bases at V and 6 bases at J, with 15 bases between. This CDR3 has 13 amino acids. The CDR3 DNA sequence: TGCGCCAGCCGAGGGGGGGATGCTGATACGCAGTATTTT. Translated: CASRGGDADTQYF.

There are many counts of this clonotype. The chain is built from TRBV29-1 and TRBJ2-5, with D perhaps TRBD1 (6 bases). Trimming pared 7 bases from V and 1 base from J, leaving 10 bases between. This CDR3 has 12 amino acids. Germline values: CDR1 SQVTM, CDR2 ANQGSEA. The CDR3 protein is CSAHRVQETQYF. DNA of the CDR3: TGCAGCGCGCACAGGGTCCAAGAGACCCAGTACTTC.

This clonotype has just a few counts. The rearrangement uses TRBV28 and TRBJ2-4; 7 bases line up with TRBD2. V was clipped by 7 bases and J by 0 bases; unmatched bases: 9. The germline V gene encodes CDR1 MDHEN and CDR2 SYDVKM. The CDR3 sequence is 16 residues long. The CDR3 loop is CASTESVAGAKNIQYF. As DNA, the CDR3 is TGTGCCAGCACCGAAAGCGTAGCGGGAGCCAAAAACATTCAGTACTTC.

This clonotype has only a few counts. This chain uses TRBV7-9 with TRBJ2-7, with TRBD2 matching 10 bases. V was pared by 2 bases and J by 2 bases, with 9 bases of the junction left unmatched. Germline assignment: CDR1 SEHNR and CDR2 FQNEAQ (reference sequence). This CDR3 is 17 amino acids long. The CDR3 loop is CASSLSLSGGTPYEQYF. CDR3 DNA: TGTGCCAGCAGCTTATCCCTTAGCGGGGGGACCCCCTACGAGCAGTACTTC.

The chain employs TRBV7-2 and TRBJ2-3; 8 nucleotides line up with TRBD2. CDR1 is SGHTA, CDR2 FQGNSA, per germline. There are 14 residues in the CDR3. V lost 6 bases, J lost 5 bases, and 7 bases stayed unmatched. The CDR3 loop is CASSSGMVGDTQYF. As DNA, the CDR3 is TGTGCCAGCAGTAGCGGGATGGTGGGAGATACGCAGTATTTT.

This clonotype has ten or more counts. The V gene is TRBV2, the J gene TRBJ2-7, with a tentative D call TRBD2 (6 bases). The germline V gene has CDR1 SNHLY and CDR2 FYNNEI. Trimming stripped 2 bases from V and 0 bases from J, with 11 bases between. The CDR3 loop spans 15 amino acids. CDR3 DNA: TGTGCCAGCAGTGAATCCGGGACTCGCTCCTACGAGCAGTACTTC. Protein product: CASSESGTRSYEQYF.

Only a few counts were recorded for this clonotype. The chain combines TRBV6-6 with TRBJ1-5; TRBD1 matches at 10 bases. CDR3 length equals 16 residues. V lost 3 bases to trimming and J lost 4 bases; unmatched junction nucleotides: 6. Per germline, CDR1 MNHNY and CDR2 SVGAGI (reference sequence). CDR3 DNA: TGTGCCAGCAGTTATCGGGACAGGGGAGGGAATCAGCCCCAGCATTTT. It yields the protein CASSYRDRGGNQPQHF.